Listed below are T cell receptor beta chains from one sample, sequenced in a study. One entry per CDR3 protein results from TCRdb running MiXCR on the RT-PCR reads. The repertoire holds approximately 720,000 distinct CDR3 sequences, with approximately 15% as singletons. The sequenced sample was memory CD4+ T cells from blood. The origin of the receptors is a female donor in good health, serving as a healthy control. CDR3s include the opening cysteine and the closing phenylalanine or tryptophan. D genes are given only for firm matches. A row's size may be missing; if present it is once, few, many or a size class.

j_call | clone_size | v_call | d_call | cdr3_aa | cdr3_nt
TRBJ2-7 | few | TRBV7-2 | TRBD1 | CASSLQTGGAYEQYF | TGTGCCAGCAGTTTGCAAACAGGGGGCGCCTACGAGCAGTACTTC
TRBJ1-5 | - | TRBV6-2/TRBV6-3 | - | CASSTYLQIYSNQPQHF | TGTGCCAGCAGCACCTACCTACAGATATATAGCAATCAGCCCCAGCATTTT
TRBJ2-6 | many | TRBV24-1 | - | CATSGGGQSSSGANVLTF | TGTGCCACCAGTGGAGGCGGACAGTCGAGCTCTGGGGCCAACGTCCTGACTTTC
TRBJ2-3 | many | TRBV12-3/TRBV12-4 | - | CASRDSGTDTQYF | TGTGCCAGCAGGGATAGCGGCACAGATACGCAGTATTTT
TRBJ1-1 | few | TRBV18 | - | CASSPKIAGRTEAFF | TGTGCCAGCTCACCTAAGATCGCAGGACGCACTGAAGCTTTCTTT
TRBJ2-5 | few | TRBV14 | - | CASSQQAVQETQYF | TGTGCCAGCAGCCAACAGGCAGTACAAGAGACCCAGTACTTC
TRBJ2-3 | few | TRBV7-9 | TRBD1 | CASSSQGAGEDTQYF | TGTGCCAGCAGCTCACAGGGGGCGGGTGAAGATACGCAGTATTTT
TRBJ2-7 | - | TRBV5-1 | TRBD1 | CASSLTGAAGEQYF | TGCGCCAGCAGCTTGACAGGGGCCGCGGGCGAGCAGTACTTC
TRBJ2-7 | many | TRBV29-1 | TRBD2 | CSVEDRTSGIYEQYF | TGCAGCGTTGAAGATCGTACTAGCGGGATTTACGAGCAGTACTTC
TRBJ2-1 | - | TRBV25-1 | - | CASSDVLSSYNEQFF | TGTGCCAGCAGTGATGTGCTAAGCTCCTACAATGAGCAGTTCTTC
TRBJ2-7 | - | TRBV10-3 | - | CAISVDRNYEQYF | TGTGCCATCAGTGTGGACCGAAACTACGAGCAGTACTTC
TRBJ2-1 | few | TRBV5-5 | TRBD1 | CASSGDSWGEQFF | TGTGCCAGCAGCGGGGACAGTTGGGGTGAGCAGTTCTTC
TRBJ2-5 | few | TRBV30 | TRBD2 | CAWEPGPGGTQYF | TGTGCCTGGGAACCGGGGCCGGGGGGGACCCAGTACTTC
TRBJ2-6 | few | TRBV10-2 | - | CASSERLGVSGANVLTF | TGCGCCAGCAGTGAGAGGTTGGGGGTCAGTGGGGCCAACGTCCTGACTTTC
TRBJ2-3 | many | TRBV4-3 | - | CASSQDRGGGDGDTQYF | TGCGCCAGCAGCCAAGATCGTGGGGGCGGGGATGGAGATACGCAGTATTTT
TRBJ1-1 | few | TRBV27 | - | CASSFNGYTGNTEAFF | TGTGCCAGCTCCTTTAATGGGTATACAGGGAACACTGAAGCTTTCTTT
TRBJ2-5 | many | TRBV20-1 | TRBD2 | CSARDHGLAAQETQYF | TGCAGTGCTAGAGATCATGGGCTAGCGGCACAAGAGACCCAGTACTTC
TRBJ1-5 | - | TRBV3-1 | - | CASSPGLWSGNQPQHF | TGTGCCAGCAGCCCAGGGCTCTGGAGTGGCAATCAGCCCCAGCATTTT